What follows are 8 T cell receptor beta chains derived from one specimen sequenced in a study of cytomegalovirus exposure and HLA in healthy donors. The PCR was carried out with 60 Vbeta primers and 13 Jbeta primers. Some clones are missing from TCRdb's copy, which holds only in-frame ones; the method was immunoSEQ multiplex PCR. The sample lists 150,000 to 200,000 clones; around 67% were seen once. The sequenced sample consisted of PBMCs. The receptors here all came from a woman aged 18-29 years in good health and CMV-seropositive.

This chain links TRBV5-1 with TRBJ1-1, with D tentatively TRBD1 (5 bases). The length of the CDR3 is 15 residues. In germline, CDR1 is SGHRS, CDR2 YFSETQ. V gave up 1 base and J gave up 3 bases, with 13 bases separating them. CDR3 nucleotides: TGCGCCAGCAGCTTGTTGGAAGGGGCGGACACTGAAGCTTTCTTT. Translated, it gives CASSLLEGADTEAFF.

The chain has TRBV18 and TRBJ2-1, with D maybe TRBD2 (5 bases). Between the trimmed V and J ends, which lost 3 bases and 0 bases, there was a span of 15 bases. This CDR3 region has 17 residues. Germline assignment: CDR1 KGHSH and CDR2 LQKENI. CDR3 in amino acids: CASSPPRGASSYNEQFF. CDR3 DNA sequence: TGTGCCAGCTCACCCCCCCGGGGAGCCAGCTCCTACAATGAGCAGTTCTTC.

This clone has only a few counts. The CDR3 protein is CASRLQGSIEAFF. The CDR3 nucleotides read TGTGCCAGCAGACTACAGGGATCTATTGAAGCTTTCTTT. V gene TRBV5-6 combines with J gene TRBJ1-1, with D perhaps TRBD1 (6 bases). The CDR3 has 13 residues. Per germline, CDR1 SGHDT and CDR2 YYEEEE. V lost 5 bases and J lost 7, with 15 bases in between.

The J gene is TRBJ2-5, the V gene TRBV14, with D possibly being TRBD2 (5 bases). The end of the DNA fits TRBJ2-7 better, so the J call may be wrong. The CDR3 spans 11 residues. CDR1 SGHDN and CDR2 FVKESK come from the germline V gene. CDR3 in amino acids: CASSRGNEQYF. CDR3 bases: TGTGCCAGCAGCCGAGGGAACGAGCAGTACTTC.

This chain joins TRBV2 and TRBJ1-5, with 8 bases fitting TRBD1. After removal of 7 bases from V and 2 bases from J, the junction contained 4 bases not matched to a gene. This CDR3 spans 14 amino acids. Germline CDR1 reads SNHLY; CDR2 reads FYNNEI. This CDR3 is CASTGGSGNQPQHF. The CDR3 bases are TGTGCCAGCACAGGGGGCAGCGGCAATCAGCCCCAGCATTTT.

The rearrangement joins TRBV4-1 to TRBJ2-7, with D perhaps matching TRBD2 (6 bases). Trimming shortened V by 3 bases and J by 3 bases, and 9 bases separated the two germline ends. Germline V gene data show CDR1 as MGHRA and CDR2 as YSYEKL. This CDR3 is built from 13 residues. The CDR3 sequence: CASSQGTFYEQYF. The CDR3 DNA reads TGCGCCAGCAGCCAGGGGACTTTCTACGAGCAGTACTTC.

V is TRBV6-4 and J is TRBJ2-1, with D possibly TRBD2 on 5 matching bases. The V end was cut by 4 bases, the J end by 9 bases, with 22 bases between. This CDR3 is built from 16 residues. Looked up from germline, CDR1 is MRHNA and CDR2 is SNTAGT. DNA for the CDR3: TGTGCCAGCAGTGCTAAATTTTCGGGCTACGCGGGTGAGCAGTTCTTC. The encoded protein is CASSAKFSGYAGEQFF.

The sample holds a few counts of this clone. The chain has TRBV5-4 and TRBJ2-3, with D perhaps TRBD2 (5 bases). CDR1 is SGHNT and CDR2 is YYREEE in the germline V gene (reference sequence). Trimming left V 1 base short and J 0 bases short, with 6 bases between. The CDR3 is 14 residues long. CDR3 loop: CASSLSGSTDTQYF. The CDR3 DNA reads as TGTGCCAGCAGCTTGAGCGGAAGCACAGATACGCAGTATTTT.